Below are 29 T cell receptor beta chains sequenced from a single sample in a study of shared clonotypes between healthy human individuals. Clones were read by immunoSEQ multiplex PCR, and TCRdb kept only the in-frame ones, dropping some. Of 330,000 or so clones listed, about 74% are singletons. Sequencing was carried out using memory CD4+ T cells sorted from blood. Subset: CD45RA-negative fraction. The receptors here all came from a man aged 30 to 45 in good health.

The rearrangement uses TRBV7-9 and TRBJ1-2; D is perhaps TRBD1 (5 bases). V lost 6 bases and J 6 bases, leaving 17 bases between the germline ends. Germline CDR1 reads SEHNR; CDR2 reads FQNEAQ (reference sequence). This CDR3 contains 14 residues. The CDR3 is CASRPGTRADGYTF. CDR3 in DNA: TGTGCCAGCAGACCCGGGACTAGGGCTGATGGCTACACCTTC.

This clone was counted between two and nine times. This rearrangement joins TRBV9 to TRBJ1-1; TRBD1 is a possible D gene (6 bases). The CDR3 is 14 residues long. CDR1 and CDR2 (germline): SGDLS, YYNGEE. V was clipped by 1 base and J by 5 bases, with 12 bases between them. The CDR3 loop is CASSVTDRDTEAFF. For the CDR3, the DNA is TGTGCCAGCAGCGTAACGGACAGAGATACTGAAGCTTTCTTT.

This clone has a handful of counts. As the CDR3 is not closed by the conserved phenylalanine or tryptophan, this likely results from a read error. The DNA is left out, because the CDR3 cannot be placed on it with certainty; the CDR3 is given as TCRdb lists it. J is TRBJ1-4 and V is TRBV6-4. The CDR3 sequence runs 13 residues, both termini included. The germline V gene has CDR1 MRHNA and CDR2 SNTAGT. The CDR3 spells CASSDKGRRSPNV.

This sequence joins TRBV23-1 and TRBJ1-5; no definite D call. TRBV23-1 has ORF status, its function being uncertain. The V end lost 2 bases, the J end lost 4 bases, and 3 bases lay between the germline ends. The CDR3 has 12 residues. This CDR3 is CASSQPNQPQHF. DNA of the CDR3: TGCGCCAGCAGTCAACCGAATCAGCCCCAGCATTTT.

CDR3 loop: CASSPLSAGTYNEQFF. CDR3 nucleotides: TGCGCCAGCAGCCCCCTTTCTGCCGGGACCTACAATGAGCAGTTCTTC. The chain combines TRBV5-1 with TRBJ2-1; a possible D gene is TRBD2 (5 bases). The CDR3 loop spans 16 amino acids. The V and J ends lost 4 bases and 2 bases respectively, with 16 bases between them. Germline V gives CDR1 SGHRS, CDR2 YFSETQ.

The chain joins TRBV6-6 to TRBJ1-1; D unclear. V dropped 6 bases and J dropped 3 bases, with 8 bases sitting between them. Per the germline V gene, CDR1 is MNHNY and CDR2 is SVGAGI (reference sequence). CDR3 length: 12 residues. The CDR3 here is CASRGTDTEAFF. In DNA, the CDR3 is TGTGCCAGCAGAGGTACGGACACTGAAGCTTTCTTT.

The chain links TRBV27 to TRBJ2-5, with no clear D. The CDR3 loop spans 12 amino acids. Germline V lookup: CDR1 MNHEY, CDR2 SMNVEV (reference sequence). The V gene lost 4 bases and the J gene lost 5 bases, with 8 bases spanning the gap. Here the CDR3 DNA reads TGTGCCAGCAGTTCCCTGGGGGAGACCCAGTACTTC. Its translation: CASSSLGETQYF.

V is TRBV2 and J is TRBJ2-3; possible D gene TRBD1, 6 bases. Germline CDR1 SNHLY, CDR2 FYNNEI. Trimming took 7 bases from V and 0 from J, leaving 14 bases between them. The CDR3 covers 15 residues. CDR3 in DNA: TGTGCCAGCATTCCCACGGACAGAAGCACAGATACGCAGTATTTT. Its protein is CASIPTDRSTDTQYF.

The chain employs TRBV7-3 and TRBJ2-7; possibly TRBD1 for D (6 bases). Trimming pared 0 bases from V and 6 bases from J, leaving 9 bases between. Germline CDR1 and CDR2: SGHTA and FQGTGA. This CDR3 spans 13 amino acids. The chain's CDR3 is CASSLTLGAEQYF. CDR3 coding DNA: TGTGCCAGCAGCTTAACGTTGGGGGCCGAGCAGTACTTC.

This chain joins TRBV11-2 and TRBJ2-7, with 7 bases lining up with TRBD2. Germline assignment: CDR1 SGHAT and CDR2 FQNNGV. The CDR3 is 15 residues long. With V trimmed by 4 bases and J by 0 bases, 6 bases remained unmatched. The DNA of the CDR3 is TGTGCCAGCAGCTATAGCGGGTTAACCTCCTACGAGCAGTACTTC. This encodes CASSYSGLTSYEQYF.

This rearrangement joins TRBV18 to TRBJ2-3; possibly TRBD2 for D (5 bases). Looked up from germline, CDR1 is KGHSH and CDR2 is LQKENI. V lost 5 bases to trimming and J lost 9 bases, with 15 bases between them. The CDR3 is 13 residues long. The CDR3 DNA is TGTGCCAGCTCATCCGAGACTGGAGGCACGCAGTATTTT. Translation: CASSSETGGTQYF.

This chain uses TRBV5-1 with TRBJ2-1; D gene ambiguous. Germline CDR1 SGHRS, CDR2 YFSETQ. Between the trimmed V and J ends, which lost 4 bases and 8 bases, there was a span of 13 bases. The CDR3 consists of 13 residues. The CDR3 sequence: CASSILSRDEQFF. In DNA, the CDR3 is TGCGCCAGCAGCATACTATCCCGGGATGAGCAGTTCTTC.

The gene calls are TRBV5-1 and TRBJ1-3; possible D gene TRBD1, 6 bases. V was trimmed by 4 bases and J by 2 bases, leaving 13 bases between them. Germline V lookup: CDR1 SGHRS, CDR2 YFSETQ. The CDR3 totals 15 residues. This CDR3 is CASSPTGGPGNTIYF. The CDR3 bases are TGCGCCAGCAGCCCGACGGGGGGGCCTGGAAACACCATATATTTT.

This clone has a single count. The V and J genes are TRBV23-1 and TRBJ2-3; 9 bases fit TRBD1. TRBV23-1 is identified as an open reading frame with a role that is uncertain. CDR3 length: 15 amino acids. V shed 6 bases, J shed 6 bases, and the junction held 10 bases outside the gene matches. DNA of the CDR3: TGCGCCAGCAGCCCCGGGACAGGGTGTTGCGATACGCAGTATTTT. It is translated as CASSPGTGCCDTQYF.

Worth noting for this clone: The same CDR3 is also encoded by other DNA sequences in this sample. The chain recombines TRBV6-1 with TRBJ1-5; TRBD1 matches 9 bases. The CDR3 loop spans 15 amino acids. Per the germline V gene, CDR1 is MNHNS and CDR2 is SASEGT. V lost 6 bases and J lost 1; bases outside the gene matches: 4. The CDR3 coding sequence is TGTGCCAGCAGCGACGACAGGGGGAGCAATCAGCCCCAGCATTTT. Translated, it gives CASSDDRGSNQPQHF.

This chain joins TRBV18 and TRBJ1-1; maybe TRBD1 (5 bases). The V and J ends lost 3 bases and 5 bases respectively, with 13 bases between them. The CDR3 totals 14 residues. The germline CDR1 and CDR2 sequences are KGHSH and LQKENI. This CDR3 reads CASSPGRPMTEAFF. CDR3 DNA sequence: TGTGCCAGCTCACCGGGACGGCCAATGACTGAAGCTTTCTTT.

The chain has TRBV11-3 and TRBJ2-2; no definite D call. V dropped 4 bases and J dropped 5 bases, with 14 bases sitting between them. The CDR3 totals 15 residues. Germline assignment: CDR1 SGHNT and CDR2 YENEEA. This CDR3 is CASSSALGETGELFF. CDR3 DNA sequence: TGTGCCAGCAGCTCGGCGCTTGGAGAAACCGGGGAGCTGTTTTTT.

This clone was counted a few times. The chain is built from TRBV10-3 and TRBJ2-7; D gene uncertain. CDR3 length: 13 amino acids. V was shortened by 3 bases and J by 3 bases, with 9 bases between the two germline ends. Germline V CDR1 and CDR2: ENHRY, SYGVKD. Here the CDR3 DNA reads TGTGCCATCAGTGACCTCCGGGTCTACGAGCAGTACTTC. Protein: CAISDLRVYEQYF.

The chain combines TRBV11-2 with TRBJ2-7; a weak D match, TRBD1 (6 bases). Trimming removed 5 bases from V and 2 bases from J, with 16 bases in between. The CDR3 has 15 residues. Germline loops: CDR1 SGHAT, CDR2 FQNNGV. CDR3: CASSPLQGTTYEQYF. The CDR3 DNA follows: TGTGCCAGCAGCCCTCTTCAGGGGACGACCTACGAGCAGTACTTC. Complete variable domain (other parts from reference TRBV11-2 and TRBJ2-7): EAGVAQSPRYKIIEKRQSVAFWCNPISGHATLYWYQQILGQGPKLLIQFQNNGVVDDSQLPKDRFSAERLKGVDSTLKIQPAKLEDSAVYLCASSPLQGTTYEQYFGPGTRLTVT.

The V gene is TRBV9, the J gene TRBJ2-1, with D perhaps matching TRBD1 or TRBD2 (8 bases each). Germline V gene sequence: CDR1 SGDLS, CDR2 YYNGEE. The CDR3 totals 15 residues. Deletions cut 7 bases from V and 7 bases from J, with 21 bases between. CDR3 loop: CASADRGLEVNEQFF. For the CDR3, the DNA is TGTGCCAGCGCCGACAGGGGACTAGAGGTAAATGAGCAGTTCTTC.

J is TRBJ2-6 and V is TRBV27, with TRBD2 as a possible D gene (5 bases). Per germline, CDR1 MNHEY and CDR2 SMNVEV (reference sequence). This CDR3 has 16 amino acids. V was clipped by 6 bases and J by 4 bases, with 16 bases between them. The CDR3 DNA sequence: TGTGCCAGCAGCCTCGCCCTTCGGGAAGGGGCCAACGTCCTGACTTTC. It encodes CASSLALREGANVLTF.

This clone was seen at least ten times. This specimen includes other DNA sequences encoding the same CDR3. The chain uses TRBV25-1 and TRBJ2-5, with 7 positions matching TRBD2. The CDR3 spans 16 residues. V lost 3 bases, J lost 2 bases, and 9 bases stayed unmatched. In germline, CDR1 is MGHDK, CDR2 SYGVNS. The CDR3 DNA reads as TGTGCCAGCAGTGAGGGTGCAGGGAGGGAACAAGAGACCCAGTACTTC. This translates into CASSEGAGREQETQYF.

This clone was counted between two and nine times. CDR3 in amino acids: CASSPTGMNTEAFF. The DNA of the CDR3 is TGTGCCAGCAGCCCGACCGGAATGAACACTGAAGCTTTCTTT. The V gene is TRBV7-8, the J gene TRBJ1-1, with D hard to call. V lost 5 bases and J 0 bases, leaving 10 bases between the germline ends. Germline CDR1 and CDR2: SGHVS and FQNEAQ. The CDR3 has 14 residues.

The rearrangement links TRBV18 to TRBJ2-5, with D tentatively TRBD1 (5 bases). Between the trimmed V and J ends, which lost 2 bases and 4 bases, there was a span of 11 bases. CDR1 is KGHSH, CDR2 LQKENI, per germline. The CDR3 runs 14 residues. The CDR3 DNA sequence: TGTGCCAGCTCACCAGAGACAGTGTCAGAGACCCAGTACTTC. This gives the protein CASSPETVSETQYF.

The chain uses TRBV7-2 and TRBJ2-7; 14 nucleotides match TRBD2. Germline V gene lookup returns CDR1 SGHTA and CDR2 FQGNSA. CDR3 length equals 18 residues. Trimming cost V 0 bases and J 6 bases; bases outside gene matches: 10. This chain's CDR3 is CASSLAGTSGSNGLEQYF. The CDR3 nucleotides read TGTGCCAGCAGCTTAGCAGGGACTAGCGGGAGTAACGGGCTCGAGCAGTACTTC.

V and J are TRBV6-6 and TRBJ1-5; D call uncertain. CDR1 MNHNY and CDR2 SVGAGI come from the germline V gene (reference sequence). The CDR3 extends over 15 amino acids. Trimming removed 3 bases at V and 0 bases at J, with 9 bases between. CDR3 DNA: TGTGCCAGCAGTTATCTCCAGGTTAGCAATCAGCCCCAGCATTTT. It codes for CASSYLQVSNQPQHF.

This chain joins TRBV2 and TRBJ2-7, with D unresolved. This CDR3 has 15 residues. The germline V gene encodes CDR1 SNHLY and CDR2 FYNNEI. With 3 bases removed from V and 5 bases from J, the gap between germline ends came to 17 bases. The CDR3 region is CASSEFGVRRDEQYF. DNA of the CDR3: TGTGCCAGCAGTGAGTTTGGCGTGCGAAGGGACGAGCAGTACTTC.

The chain uses TRBV19 and TRBJ2-1; TRBD2 matches 7 bases. The CDR3 loop spans 15 amino acids. The germline V gene encodes CDR1 LNHDA and CDR2 SQIVND (reference sequence). V was pared by 5 bases and J by 4 bases, with 8 bases of the junction left unmatched. CDR3 region: CASSPDQAGYNEQFF. CDR3 nucleotide sequence: TGTGCCAGTAGTCCGGACCAAGCGGGGTACAATGAGCAGTTCTTC.

The V and J genes are TRBV11-2 and TRBJ2-7; 11 bases are shared with TRBD1. Germline CDR1 is SGHAT and CDR2 is FQNNGV. The junction had 8 bases not matched to a gene; V was cut back by 5 bases and J by 2 bases. The CDR3 contains 16 residues. The DNA for the CDR3 is TGTGCCAGCAGCCATTCGTGGGACAGGGGGACCTACGAGCAGTACTTC. Its protein product is CASSHSWDRGTYEQYF. Full variable domain (missing parts from reference TRBV11-2 and TRBJ2-7): EAGVAQSPRYKIIEKRQSVAFWCNPISGHATLYWYQQILGQGPKLLIQFQNNGVVDDSQLPKDRFSAERLKGVDSTLKIQPAKLEDSAVYLCASSHSWDRGTYEQYFGPGTRLTVT.